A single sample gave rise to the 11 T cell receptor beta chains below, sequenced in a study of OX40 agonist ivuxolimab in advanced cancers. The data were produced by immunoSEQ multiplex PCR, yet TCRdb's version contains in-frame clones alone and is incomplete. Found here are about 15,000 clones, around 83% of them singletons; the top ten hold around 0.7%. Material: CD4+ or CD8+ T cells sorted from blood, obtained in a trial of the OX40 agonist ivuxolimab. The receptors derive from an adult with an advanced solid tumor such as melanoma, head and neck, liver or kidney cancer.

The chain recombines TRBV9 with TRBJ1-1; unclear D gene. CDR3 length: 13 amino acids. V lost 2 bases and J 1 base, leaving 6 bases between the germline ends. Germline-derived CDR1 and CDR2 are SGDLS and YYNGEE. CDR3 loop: CASSVTGNTEAFF. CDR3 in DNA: TGTGCCAGCAGCGTGACCGGGAACACTGAAGCTTTCTTT.

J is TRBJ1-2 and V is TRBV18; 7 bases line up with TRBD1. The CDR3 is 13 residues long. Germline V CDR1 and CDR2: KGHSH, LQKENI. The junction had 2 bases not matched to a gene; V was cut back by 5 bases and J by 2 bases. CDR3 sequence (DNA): TGTGCCAGCTCAGAACAGGGGAACTATGGCTACACCTTC. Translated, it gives CASSEQGNYGYTF. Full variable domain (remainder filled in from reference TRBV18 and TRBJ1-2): NAGVMQNPRHLVRRRGQEARLRCSPMKGHSHVYWYRQLPEEGLKFMVYLQKENIIDESGMPKERFSAEFPKEGPSILRIQQVVRGDSAAYFCASSEQGNYGYTFGSGTRLTVV.

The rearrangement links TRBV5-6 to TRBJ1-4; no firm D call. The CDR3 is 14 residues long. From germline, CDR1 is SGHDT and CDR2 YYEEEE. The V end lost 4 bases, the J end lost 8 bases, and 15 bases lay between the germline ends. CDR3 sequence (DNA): TGTGCCAGCAGCCGGGTCACCCCTGGAGAAAAACTGTTTTTT. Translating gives CASSRVTPGEKLFF.

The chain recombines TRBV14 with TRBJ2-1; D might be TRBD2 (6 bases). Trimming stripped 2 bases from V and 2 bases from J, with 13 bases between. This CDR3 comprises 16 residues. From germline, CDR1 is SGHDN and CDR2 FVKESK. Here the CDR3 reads CASSQTGLWTYNEQFF. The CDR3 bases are TGTGCCAGCAGCCAAACGGGACTTTGGACCTACAATGAGCAGTTCTTC. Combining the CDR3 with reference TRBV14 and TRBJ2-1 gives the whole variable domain EAGVTQFPSHSVIEKGQTVTLRCDPISGHDNLYWYRRVMGKEIKFLLHFVKESKQDESGMPNNRFLAERTGGTYSTLKVQPAELEDSGVYFCASSQTGLWTYNEQFFGPGTRLTVL.

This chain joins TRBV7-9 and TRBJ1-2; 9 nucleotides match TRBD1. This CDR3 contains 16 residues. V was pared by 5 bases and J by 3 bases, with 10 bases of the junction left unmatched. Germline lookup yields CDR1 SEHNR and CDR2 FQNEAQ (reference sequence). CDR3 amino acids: CASSETTGGVDYGYTF. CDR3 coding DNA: TGTGCCAGCAGCGAGACCACAGGGGGCGTTGACTATGGCTACACCTTC.

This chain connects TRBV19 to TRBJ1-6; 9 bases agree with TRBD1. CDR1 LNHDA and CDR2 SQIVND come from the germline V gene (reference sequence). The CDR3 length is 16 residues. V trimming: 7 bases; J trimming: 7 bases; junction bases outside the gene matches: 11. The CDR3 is CASTSYGTGMNSPLHF. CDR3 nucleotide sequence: TGTGCCAGTACTTCTTATGGGACAGGGATGAATTCACCCCTCCACTTT. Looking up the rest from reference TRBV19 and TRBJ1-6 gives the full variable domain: DGGITQSPKYLFRKEGQNVTLSCEQNLNHDAMYWYRQDPGQGLRLIYYSQIVNDFQKGDIAEGYSVSREKKESFPLTVTSAQKNPTAFYLCASTSYGTGMNSPLHFGNGTRLTVT.

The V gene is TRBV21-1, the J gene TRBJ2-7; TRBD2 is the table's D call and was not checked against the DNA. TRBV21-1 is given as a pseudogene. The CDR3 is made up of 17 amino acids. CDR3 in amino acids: CASSKRRYSGATYEQYF. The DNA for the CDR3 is TGTGCCAGCAGCAAAAGACGCTATAGCGGGGCCACCTACGAGCAGTACTTC.

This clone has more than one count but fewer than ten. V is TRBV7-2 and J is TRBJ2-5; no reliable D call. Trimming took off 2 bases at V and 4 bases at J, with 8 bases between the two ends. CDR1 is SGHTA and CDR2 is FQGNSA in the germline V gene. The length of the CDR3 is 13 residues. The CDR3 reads CASSLSLGETQYF. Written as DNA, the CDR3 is TGTGCCAGCAGCTTAAGTTTGGGAGAGACCCAGTACTTC.

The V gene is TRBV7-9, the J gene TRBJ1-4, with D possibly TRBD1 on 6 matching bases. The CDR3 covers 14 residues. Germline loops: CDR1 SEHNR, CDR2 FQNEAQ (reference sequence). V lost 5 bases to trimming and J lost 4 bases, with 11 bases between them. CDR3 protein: CASSQRQVNEKLFF. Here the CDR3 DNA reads TGTGCCAGCAGCCAGAGACAGGTTAATGAAAAACTGTTTTTT.

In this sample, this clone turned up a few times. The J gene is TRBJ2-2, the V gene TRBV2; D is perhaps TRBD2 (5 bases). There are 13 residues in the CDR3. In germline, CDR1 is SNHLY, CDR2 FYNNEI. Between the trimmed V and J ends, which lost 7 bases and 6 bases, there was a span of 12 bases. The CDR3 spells CASTTTGAGELFF. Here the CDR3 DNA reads TGTGCCAGCACCACGACCGGGGCCGGGGAGCTGTTTTTT.

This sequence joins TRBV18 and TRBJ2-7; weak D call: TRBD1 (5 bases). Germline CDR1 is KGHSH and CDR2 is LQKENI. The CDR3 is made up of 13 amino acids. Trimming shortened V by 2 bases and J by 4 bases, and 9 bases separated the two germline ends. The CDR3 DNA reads TGTGCCAGCTCACCATTGAAGGGGTACGAGCAGTACTTC. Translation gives CASSPLKGYEQYF.